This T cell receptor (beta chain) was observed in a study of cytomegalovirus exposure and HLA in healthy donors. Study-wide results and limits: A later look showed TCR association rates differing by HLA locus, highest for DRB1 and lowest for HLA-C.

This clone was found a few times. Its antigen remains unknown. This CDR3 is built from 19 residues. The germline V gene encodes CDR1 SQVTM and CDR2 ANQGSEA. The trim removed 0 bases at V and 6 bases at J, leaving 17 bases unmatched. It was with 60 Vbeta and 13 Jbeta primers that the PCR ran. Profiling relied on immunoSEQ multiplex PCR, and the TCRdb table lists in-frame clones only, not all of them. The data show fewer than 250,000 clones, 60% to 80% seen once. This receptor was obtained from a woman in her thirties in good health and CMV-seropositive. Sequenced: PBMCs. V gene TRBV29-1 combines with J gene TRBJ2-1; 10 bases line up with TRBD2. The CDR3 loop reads CSVEDGGASGGGRGNEQFF. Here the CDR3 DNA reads TGCAGCGTTGAAGATGGTGGGGCTAGCGGGGGAGGCAGGGGCAATGAGCAGTTCTTC.